This section outlines one T cell receptor beta chain sequence together with its context. One end of the junction does not line up with germline, which may come from a read error. The data were taken from a study of blood T cells in healthy people across ages. The authors ran a second PCR of about 7 to 12 cycles using a sample-barcoded 5' primer and a J-beta primer mix. TCRdb redid the calling of the 5' RACE reads with MiXCR, one entry per CDR3 protein. Of 1.5 million to 1.8 million distinct CDR3 sequences in the sample, roughly 43% are singletons; the top ten hold under 5%. The CDR3 sequence is 16 residues long. Per the germline V gene, CDR1 is SGHTA and CDR2 is FQGNSA.

The clonotype comes from a woman under 30 in good health. This chain uses TRBV7-2 with TRBJ2-6; 7 bases align to TRBD2. Sequencing input: blood. CDR3 sequence (DNA): TGTGCCAGCCAGTTGAGCGGGGCCTCTGGGGCCAACGTCCCGACTTTC. It encodes CASQLSGASGANVPTF.